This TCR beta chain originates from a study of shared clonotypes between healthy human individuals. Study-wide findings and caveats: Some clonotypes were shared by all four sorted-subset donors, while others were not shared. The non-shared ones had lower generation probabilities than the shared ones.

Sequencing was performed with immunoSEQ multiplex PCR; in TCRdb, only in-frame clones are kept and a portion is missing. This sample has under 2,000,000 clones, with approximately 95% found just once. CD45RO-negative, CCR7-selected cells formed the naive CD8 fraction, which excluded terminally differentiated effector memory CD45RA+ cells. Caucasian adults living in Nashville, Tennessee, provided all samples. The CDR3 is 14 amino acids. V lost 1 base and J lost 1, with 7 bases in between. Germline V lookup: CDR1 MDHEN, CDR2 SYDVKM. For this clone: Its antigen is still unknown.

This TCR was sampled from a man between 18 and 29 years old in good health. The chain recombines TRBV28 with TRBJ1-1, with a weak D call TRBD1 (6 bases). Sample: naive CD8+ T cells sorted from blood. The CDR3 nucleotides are TGTGCCAGCAGTTTATACAGGGAGAACACTGAAGCTTTCTTT. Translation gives CASSLYRENTEAFF.